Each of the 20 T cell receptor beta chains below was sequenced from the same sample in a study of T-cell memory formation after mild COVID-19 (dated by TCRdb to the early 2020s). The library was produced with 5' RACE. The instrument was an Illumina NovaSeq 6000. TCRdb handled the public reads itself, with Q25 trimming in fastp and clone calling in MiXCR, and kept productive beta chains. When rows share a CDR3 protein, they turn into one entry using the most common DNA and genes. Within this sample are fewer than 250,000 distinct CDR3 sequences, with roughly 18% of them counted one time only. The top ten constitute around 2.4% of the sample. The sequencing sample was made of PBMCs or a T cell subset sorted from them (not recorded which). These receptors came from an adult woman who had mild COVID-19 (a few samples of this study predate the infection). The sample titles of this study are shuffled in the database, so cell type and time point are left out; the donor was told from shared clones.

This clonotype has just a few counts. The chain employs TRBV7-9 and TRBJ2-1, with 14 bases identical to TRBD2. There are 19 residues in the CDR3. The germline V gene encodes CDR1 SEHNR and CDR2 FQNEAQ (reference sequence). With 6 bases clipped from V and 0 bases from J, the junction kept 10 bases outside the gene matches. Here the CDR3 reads CASSSRTSGRPSSYNEQFF. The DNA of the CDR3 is TGTGCCAGCAGTTCCCGGACTAGCGGGAGGCCTAGCTCCTACAATGAGCAGTTCTTC.

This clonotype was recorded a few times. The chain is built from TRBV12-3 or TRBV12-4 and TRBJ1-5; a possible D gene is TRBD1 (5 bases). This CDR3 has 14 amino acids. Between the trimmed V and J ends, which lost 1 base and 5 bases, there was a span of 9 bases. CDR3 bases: TGTGCCAGCAGTTTAGTTTGGGGGGATCAGCCCCAGCATTTT. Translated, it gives CASSLVWGDQPQHF.

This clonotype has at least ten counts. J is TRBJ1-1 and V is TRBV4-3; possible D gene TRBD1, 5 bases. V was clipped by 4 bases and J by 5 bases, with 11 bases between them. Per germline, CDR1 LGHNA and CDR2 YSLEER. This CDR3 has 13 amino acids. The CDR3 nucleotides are TGCGCCAGCAGCCGGGGGGGAGAGACTGAAGCTTTCTTT. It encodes CASSRGGETEAFF.

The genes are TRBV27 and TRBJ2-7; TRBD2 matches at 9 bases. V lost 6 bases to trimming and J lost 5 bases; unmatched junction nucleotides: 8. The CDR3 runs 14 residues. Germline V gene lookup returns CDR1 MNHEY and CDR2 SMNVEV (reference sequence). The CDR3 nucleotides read TGTGCCAGCAGGAGAAGCGGGAGGTTCGACGAGCAGTACTTC. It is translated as CASRRSGRFDEQYF.

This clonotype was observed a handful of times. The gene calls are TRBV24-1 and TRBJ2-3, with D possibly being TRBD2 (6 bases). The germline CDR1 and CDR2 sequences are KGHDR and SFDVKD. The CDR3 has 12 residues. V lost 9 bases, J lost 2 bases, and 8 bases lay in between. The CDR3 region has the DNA TGTGCCACCGGGACTTTCACAGATACGCAGTATTTT. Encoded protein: CATGTFTDTQYF.

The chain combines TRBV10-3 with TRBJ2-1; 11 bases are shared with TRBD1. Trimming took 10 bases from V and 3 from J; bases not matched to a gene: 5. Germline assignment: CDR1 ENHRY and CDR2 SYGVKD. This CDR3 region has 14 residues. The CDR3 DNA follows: TGTGCCACCTGGACAGGGGGCGGCTACAATGAGCAGTTCTTC. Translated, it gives CATWTGGGYNEQFF.

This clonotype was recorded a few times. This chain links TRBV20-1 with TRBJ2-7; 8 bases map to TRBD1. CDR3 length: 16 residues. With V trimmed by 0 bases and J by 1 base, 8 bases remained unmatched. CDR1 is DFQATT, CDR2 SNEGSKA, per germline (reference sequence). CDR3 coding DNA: TGCAGTGCTAGAGACCCGTCCAGGGGGCGATCCTACGAGCAGTACTTC. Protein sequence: CSARDPSRGRSYEQYF.

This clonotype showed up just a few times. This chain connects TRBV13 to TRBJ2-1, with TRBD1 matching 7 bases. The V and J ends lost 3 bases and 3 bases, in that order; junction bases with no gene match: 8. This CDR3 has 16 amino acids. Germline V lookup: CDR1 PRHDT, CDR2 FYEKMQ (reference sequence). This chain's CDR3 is CASSLAPGQSYNEQFF. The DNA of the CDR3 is TGTGCCAGCAGCTTGGCACCGGGACAGAGCTACAATGAGCAGTTCTTC.

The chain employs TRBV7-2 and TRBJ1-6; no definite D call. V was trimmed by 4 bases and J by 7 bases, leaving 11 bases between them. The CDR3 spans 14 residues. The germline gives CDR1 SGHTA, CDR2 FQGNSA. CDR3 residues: CASSSDRLNSPLHF. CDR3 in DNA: TGTGCCAGCAGCTCCGACCGGCTCAATTCACCCCTCCACTTT.

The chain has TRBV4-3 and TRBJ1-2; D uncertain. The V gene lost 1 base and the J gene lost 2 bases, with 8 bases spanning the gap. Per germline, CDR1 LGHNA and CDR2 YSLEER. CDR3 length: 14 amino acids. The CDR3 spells CASSQGGGNYGYTF. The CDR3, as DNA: TGCGCCAGCAGCCAAGGTGGAGGGAACTATGGCTACACCTTC.

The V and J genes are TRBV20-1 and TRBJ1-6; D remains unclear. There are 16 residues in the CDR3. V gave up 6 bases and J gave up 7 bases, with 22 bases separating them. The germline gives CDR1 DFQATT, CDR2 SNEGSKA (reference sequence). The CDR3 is CSARIGGPEINSPLHF. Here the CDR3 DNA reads TGCAGTGCCCGGATAGGAGGGCCTGAGATAAATTCACCCCTCCACTTT.

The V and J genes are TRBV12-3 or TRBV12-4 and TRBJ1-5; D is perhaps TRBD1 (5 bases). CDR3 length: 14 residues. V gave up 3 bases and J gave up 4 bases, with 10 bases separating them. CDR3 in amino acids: CASSLGERNQPQHF. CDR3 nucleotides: TGTGCCAGCAGTTTGGGGGAGAGAAATCAGCCCCAGCATTTT.

CDR3 loop: CASARGGASQPQHF. CDR3 bases: TGTGCCAGCGCTAGGGGGGGCGCGAGTCAGCCCCAGCATTTT. The chain has TRBV2 and TRBJ1-5, with D tentatively TRBD1 (6 bases). V lost 8 bases and J 6 bases, leaving 17 bases between the germline ends. The CDR3 is made up of 14 amino acids. Germline lookup yields CDR1 SNHLY and CDR2 FYNNEI.

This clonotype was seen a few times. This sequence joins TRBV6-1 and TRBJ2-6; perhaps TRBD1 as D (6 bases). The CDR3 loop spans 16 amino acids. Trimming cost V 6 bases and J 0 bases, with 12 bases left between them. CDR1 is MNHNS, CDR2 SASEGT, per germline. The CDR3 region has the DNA TGTGCCAGCAGGGACAGTGCCCGCTCTGGGGCCAACGTCCTGACTTTC. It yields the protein CASRDSARSGANVLTF.

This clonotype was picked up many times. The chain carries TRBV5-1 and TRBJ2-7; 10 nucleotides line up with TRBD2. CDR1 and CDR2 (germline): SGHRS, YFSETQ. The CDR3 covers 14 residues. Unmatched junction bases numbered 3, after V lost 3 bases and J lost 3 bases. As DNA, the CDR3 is TGCGCCAGCAGCTCTAGCGGGGGCAACTACGAGCAGTACTTC. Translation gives CASSSSGGNYEQYF.

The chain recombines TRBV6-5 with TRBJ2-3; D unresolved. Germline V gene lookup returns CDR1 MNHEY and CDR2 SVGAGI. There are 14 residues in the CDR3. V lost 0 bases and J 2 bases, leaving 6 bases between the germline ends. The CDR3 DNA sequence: TGTGCCAGCAGTTACTCGGGCCTCACAGATACGCAGTATTTT. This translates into CASSYSGLTDTQYF.

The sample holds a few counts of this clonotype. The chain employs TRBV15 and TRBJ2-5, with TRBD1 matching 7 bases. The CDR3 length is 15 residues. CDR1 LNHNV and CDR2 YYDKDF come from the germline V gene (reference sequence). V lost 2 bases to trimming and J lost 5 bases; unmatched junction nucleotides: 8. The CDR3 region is CATSRPTGSTETQYF. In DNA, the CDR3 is TGTGCCACCAGCAGACCGACAGGGTCGACGGAGACCCAGTACTTC.

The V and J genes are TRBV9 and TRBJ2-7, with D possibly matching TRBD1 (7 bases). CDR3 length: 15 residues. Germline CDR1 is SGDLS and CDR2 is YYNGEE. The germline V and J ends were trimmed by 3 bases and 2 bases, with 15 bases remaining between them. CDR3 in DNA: TGTGCCAGCAGCGCCGGAGGGACAGCAACCTACGAGCAGTACTTC. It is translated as CASSAGGTATYEQYF.

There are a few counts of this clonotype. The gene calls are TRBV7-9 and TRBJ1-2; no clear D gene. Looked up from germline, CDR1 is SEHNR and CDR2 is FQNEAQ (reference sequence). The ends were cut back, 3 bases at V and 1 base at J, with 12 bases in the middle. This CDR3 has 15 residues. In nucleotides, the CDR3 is TGTGCCAGCAGCTTCCCTAGGGCGGATAACTATGGCTACACCTTC. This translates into CASSFPRADNYGYTF. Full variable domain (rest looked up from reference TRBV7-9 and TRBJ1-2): DTGVSQNPRHKITKRGQNVTFRCDPISEHNRLYWYRQTLGQGPEFLTYFQNEAQLEKSRLLSDRFSAERPKGSFSTLEIQRTEQGDSAMYLCASSFPRADNYGYTFGSGTRLTVV.

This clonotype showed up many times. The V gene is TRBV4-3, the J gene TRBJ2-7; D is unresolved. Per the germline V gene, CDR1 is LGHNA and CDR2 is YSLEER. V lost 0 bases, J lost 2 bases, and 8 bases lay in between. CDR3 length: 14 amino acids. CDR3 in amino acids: CASSQDRLAYEQYF. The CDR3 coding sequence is TGCGCCAGCAGCCAAGATAGACTGGCCTACGAGCAGTACTTC.